This T cell receptor beta chain was recorded in a study of neurological immune-mediated disorders. Synthesis of cDNA used 5'RACE (with 10-nucleotide random UMIs). TCRdb processed the 5' RACE reads anew with MiXCR; each CDR3 protein has one entry. This sample carries about 48,000 distinct CDR3 sequences, 9% to 12% of them seen once, and the ten largest clones take 21%. The unsorted libraries were generated from a total of 2 million PBMCs, which had been stored in RNAlater at -80 C. Study-wide findings and caveats: The absence of any CDR3 amino acid sequence shared by expanded clones across subjects suggests that repertoires were private in all groups. HTLV-1-associated myelopathy had the most TCR clonal expansion, and multiple sclerosis had the least, less than healthy controls.

This clonotype was counted at least ten times. Antigen specificity is unknown. The sample was PBMCs. This receptor was identified in a woman in her forties with HTLV-1-associated myelopathy (HAM/TSP).

CDR3 protein: CSAKGVSPQTEAFF. Written as DNA, the CDR3 is TGCAGTGCTAAGGGGGTATCTCCACAGACTGAAGCTTTCTTT. The chain is built from TRBV20-1 and TRBJ1-1; tentative D call: TRBD1 (6 bases). Trimming removed 4 bases at V and 5 bases at J, with 17 bases between. Germline V gives CDR1 DFQATT, CDR2 SNEGSKA (reference sequence). The CDR3 runs to 14 residues.